Below are 6 T cell receptor beta chains sequenced from a single sample in a study of blood T cell repertoires in COVID-19. Method: immunoSEQ multiplex PCR; TCRdb's copy keeps in-frame clones and lacks some. Of around 21,000 clones listed, approximately 84% are singletons. The material sequenced was peripheral blood. These receptors were collected from a man aged 40-49 years with acute or convalescent COVID-19.

V is TRBV5-4 and J is TRBJ2-6, with TRBD2 identical over 15 bases. The CDR3 sequence is 18 residues long. Germline V gene lookup returns CDR1 SGHNT and CDR2 YYREEE (reference sequence). The trim removed 4 bases at V and 0 bases at J, leaving 2 bases unmatched. The DNA for the CDR3 is TGTGCCAGCAGCCCGGGACTAGCGGGAGGCTCTGGGGCCAACGTCCTGACTTTC. Residues: CASSPGLAGGSGANVLTF.

The genes are TRBV6-5 and TRBJ1-4, with a possible D match to TRBD1 (5 bases). Germline V gene sequence: CDR1 MNHEY, CDR2 SVGAGI. CDR3 length: 15 residues. V gave up 0 bases and J gave up 4 bases, with 9 bases separating them. DNA for the CDR3: TGTGCCAGCAGTTACTCGGTCGGGGGTAATGAAAAACTGTTTTTT. It is translated as CASSYSVGGNEKLFF.

The chain employs TRBV19 and TRBJ1-3; tentative D call: TRBD1 (5 bases). Trimming left V 4 bases short and J 0 bases short, with 19 bases between. Germline CDR1 LNHDA, CDR2 SQIVND (reference sequence). This CDR3 is 18 amino acids long. CDR3 region: CASSTRPSGTGSGNTIYF. In DNA, the CDR3 is TGTGCCAGTAGTACACGACCCTCCGGGACTGGCTCTGGAAACACCATATATTTT.

This rearrangement joins TRBV4-3 to TRBJ2-7; tentative D call: TRBD2 (7 bases). With 1 base removed from V and 7 bases from J, the gap between germline ends came to 17 bases. Per germline, CDR1 LGHNA and CDR2 YSLEER. The CDR3 runs to 15 residues. CDR3 coding DNA: TGCGCCAGCAGCCAAGTTGGGGGGGCCTTAGGGGAGCAGTACTTC. This translates into CASSQVGGALGEQYF.

Only one count was recorded for this clone. The chain is built from TRBV30 and TRBJ1-2; unclear D gene. This CDR3 is built from 12 residues. Germline CDR1 reads GTSNPN; CDR2 reads SVGIG (reference sequence). Trimming took off 1 base at V and 6 bases at J, with 9 bases between the two ends. DNA of the CDR3: TGTGCCTGGAGTGACACGAGGGATGGCTACACCTTC. Translating gives CAWSDTRDGYTF.

This rearrangement joins TRBV10-3 to TRBJ1-5, with D unresolved. The CDR3 runs to 13 residues. Germline-derived CDR1 and CDR2 are ENHRY and SYGVKD. V dropped 7 bases and J dropped 1 base, with 8 bases sitting between them. The CDR3 is CAIKPESNQPQHF. For the CDR3, the DNA is TGTGCCATCAAGCCCGAAAGCAATCAGCCCCAGCATTTT.